The T cell receptor beta chain described here comes from a study of CD8 T cells in ankylosing spondylitis. This clonotype was recorded many times. Its antigen is not known. Making the TCR beta libraries involved quantitative 5'-RACE with molecular barcodes. TCRdb independently ran MiXCR on the 5' RACE reads; one entry per CDR3 protein. The sample contains around 250,000 distinct CDR3 sequences, roughly 10% of which appear only once. Study-wide points: One TCR beta motif, made up of about 8 highly homologous variants, appeared characteristic of ankylosing spondylitis blood. Relatively rare in peripheral blood, disease-linked clones were also CD8+.

The sequencing sample was made of blood, either unsorted or a sorted T cell fraction (not recorded which). The source of this sequence is a male donor with ankylosing spondylitis or in good health (not recorded which).

The CDR3 DNA sequence: TGCGCCAGCAGCAGCAGACAGGGGTCGAGTGAGCAGTTCTTC. Translated: CASSSRQGSSEQFF. The chain combines TRBV5-1 with TRBJ2-1, with 8 bases aligning to TRBD1. CDR1 is SGHRS and CDR2 is YFSETQ in the germline V gene. V dropped 4 bases and J dropped 9; count of bases not matched to a gene: 9. The CDR3 extends over 14 amino acids.